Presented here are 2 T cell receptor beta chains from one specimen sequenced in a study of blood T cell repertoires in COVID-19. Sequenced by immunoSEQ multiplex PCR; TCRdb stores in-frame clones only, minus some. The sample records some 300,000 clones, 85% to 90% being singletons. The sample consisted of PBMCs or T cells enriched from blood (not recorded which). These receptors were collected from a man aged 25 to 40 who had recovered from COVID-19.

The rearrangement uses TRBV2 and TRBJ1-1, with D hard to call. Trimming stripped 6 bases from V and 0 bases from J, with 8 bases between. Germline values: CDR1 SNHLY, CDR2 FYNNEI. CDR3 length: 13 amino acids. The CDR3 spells CASREQLNTEAFF. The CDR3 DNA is TGTGCCAGCAGGGAACAGTTGAACACTGAAGCTTTCTTT.

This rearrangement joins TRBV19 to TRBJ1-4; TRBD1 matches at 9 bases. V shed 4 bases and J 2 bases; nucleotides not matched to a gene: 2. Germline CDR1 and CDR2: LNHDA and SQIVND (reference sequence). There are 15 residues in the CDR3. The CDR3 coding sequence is TGTGCCAGTAGTACGGACAGGGGCACTAATGAAAAACTGTTTTTT. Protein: CASSTDRGTNEKLFF.